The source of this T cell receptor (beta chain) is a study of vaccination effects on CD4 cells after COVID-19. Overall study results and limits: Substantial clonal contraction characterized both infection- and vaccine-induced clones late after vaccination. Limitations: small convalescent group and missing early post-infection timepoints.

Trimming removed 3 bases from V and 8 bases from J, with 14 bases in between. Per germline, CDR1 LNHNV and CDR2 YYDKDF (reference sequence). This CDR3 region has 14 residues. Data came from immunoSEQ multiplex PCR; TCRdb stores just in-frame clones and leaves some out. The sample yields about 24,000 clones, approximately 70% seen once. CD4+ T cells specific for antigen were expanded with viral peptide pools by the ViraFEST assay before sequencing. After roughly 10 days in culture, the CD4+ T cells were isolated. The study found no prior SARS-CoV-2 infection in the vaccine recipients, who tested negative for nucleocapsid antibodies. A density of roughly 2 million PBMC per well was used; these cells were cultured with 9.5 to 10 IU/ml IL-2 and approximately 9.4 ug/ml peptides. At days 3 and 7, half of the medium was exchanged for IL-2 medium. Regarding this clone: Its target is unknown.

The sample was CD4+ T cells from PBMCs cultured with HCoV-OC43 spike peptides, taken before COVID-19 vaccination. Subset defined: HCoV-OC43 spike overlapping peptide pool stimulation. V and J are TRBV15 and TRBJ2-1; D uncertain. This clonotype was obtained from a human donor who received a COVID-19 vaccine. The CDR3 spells CATSSGNKGDEQFF. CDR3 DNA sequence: TGTGCCACCAGCAGTGGAAATAAAGGCGATGAGCAGTTCTTC.